Below, one T cell receptor (beta chain) is given with its context. V was shortened by 0 bases and J by 7 bases, with 28 bases between the two germline ends. CDR1 is SGHAT and CDR2 is FQDESV in the germline V gene (reference sequence). This CDR3 is 19 amino acids long. The sample is drawn from a study of chronic HIV infection and antiretroviral therapy. TCRdb re-called the 5' RACE reads with MiXCR, one entry per CDR3 protein. This table has 45,000 to 55,000 distinct CDR3 sequences, 15% to 20% appearing once. The sequence was obtained from an adult who had HIV and had not received antiretroviral therapy, or was an uninfected healthy control (not recorded which). The specimen was peripheral blood. The rearrangement links TRBV11-1 to TRBJ2-7, with D tentatively TRBD1 or TRBD2 (5 bases each). For the CDR3, the DNA is TGTGCCAGCAGCTTAGCGACAATGGGACGGGACCATTTCTGGAGGGAGCAGTACTTC. Translated: CASSLATMGRDHFWREQYF.